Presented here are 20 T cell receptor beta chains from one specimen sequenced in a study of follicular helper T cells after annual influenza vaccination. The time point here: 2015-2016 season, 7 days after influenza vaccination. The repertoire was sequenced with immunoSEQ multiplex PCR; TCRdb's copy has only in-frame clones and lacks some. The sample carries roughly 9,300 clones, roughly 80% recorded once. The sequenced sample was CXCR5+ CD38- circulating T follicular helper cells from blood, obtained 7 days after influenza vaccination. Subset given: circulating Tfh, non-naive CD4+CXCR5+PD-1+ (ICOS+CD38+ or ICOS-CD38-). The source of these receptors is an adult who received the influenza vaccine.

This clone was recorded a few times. The CDR3 DNA reads TGTGCCTGGAGTCCCGGGGTGGAGGATGGCTACACCTTC. This sequence encodes CAWSPGVEDGYTF. This sequence joins TRBV30 and TRBJ1-2; D ambiguous. CDR3 length: 13 residues. In germline, CDR1 is GTSNPN, CDR2 SVGIG (reference sequence). Trimming shortened V by 2 bases and J by 6 bases, and 13 bases separated the two germline ends.

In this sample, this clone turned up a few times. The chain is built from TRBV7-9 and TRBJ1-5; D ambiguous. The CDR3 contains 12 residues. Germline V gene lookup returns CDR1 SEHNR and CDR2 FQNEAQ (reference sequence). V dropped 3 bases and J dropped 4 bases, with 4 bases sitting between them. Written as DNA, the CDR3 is TGTGCCAGCAGCTTGCCGAATCAGCCCCAGCATTTT. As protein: CASSLPNQPQHF.

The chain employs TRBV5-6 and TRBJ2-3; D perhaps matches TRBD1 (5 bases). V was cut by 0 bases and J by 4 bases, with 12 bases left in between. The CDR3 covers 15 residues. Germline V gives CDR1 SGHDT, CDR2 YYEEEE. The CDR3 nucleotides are TGTGCCAGCAGCTTGGAGGTCCAGGGCTCAGATACGCAGTATTTT. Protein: CASSLEVQGSDTQYF.

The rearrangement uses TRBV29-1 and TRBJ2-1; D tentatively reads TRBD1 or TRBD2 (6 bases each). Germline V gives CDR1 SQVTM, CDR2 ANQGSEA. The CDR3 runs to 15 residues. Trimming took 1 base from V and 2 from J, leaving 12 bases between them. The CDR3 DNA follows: TGCAGCGTTGAAGGAGGGGGGTATGCCTACAATGAGCAGTTCTTC. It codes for CSVEGGGYAYNEQFF.

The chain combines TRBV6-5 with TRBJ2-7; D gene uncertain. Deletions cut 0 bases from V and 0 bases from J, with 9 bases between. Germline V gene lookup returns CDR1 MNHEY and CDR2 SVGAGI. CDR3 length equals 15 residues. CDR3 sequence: CASSYSPGVSYEQYF. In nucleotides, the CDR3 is TGTGCCAGCAGTTACTCTCCCGGAGTCTCCTACGAGCAGTACTTC.

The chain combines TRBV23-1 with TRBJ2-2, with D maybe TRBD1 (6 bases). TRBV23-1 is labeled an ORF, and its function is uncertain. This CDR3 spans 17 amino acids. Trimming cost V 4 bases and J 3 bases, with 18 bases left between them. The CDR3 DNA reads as TGCGCCAGCAGTCCCCCGCTCGGGGACACCTACACCGGGGAGCTGTTTTTT. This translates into CASSPPLGDTYTGELFF.

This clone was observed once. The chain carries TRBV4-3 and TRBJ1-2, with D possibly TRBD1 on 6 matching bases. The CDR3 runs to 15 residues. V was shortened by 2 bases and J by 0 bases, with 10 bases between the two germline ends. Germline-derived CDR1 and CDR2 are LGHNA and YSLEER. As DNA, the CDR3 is TGCGCCAGCAGCCAATCCGGGACATCTAACTATGGCTACACCTTC. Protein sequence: CASSQSGTSNYGYTF.

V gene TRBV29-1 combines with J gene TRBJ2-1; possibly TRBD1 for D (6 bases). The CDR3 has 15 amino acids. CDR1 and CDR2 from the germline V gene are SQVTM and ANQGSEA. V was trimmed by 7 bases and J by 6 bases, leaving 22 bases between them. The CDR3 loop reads CSAQSWAGASNEQFF. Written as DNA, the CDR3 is TGCAGCGCCCAGTCGTGGGCAGGGGCGTCCAATGAGCAGTTCTTC.

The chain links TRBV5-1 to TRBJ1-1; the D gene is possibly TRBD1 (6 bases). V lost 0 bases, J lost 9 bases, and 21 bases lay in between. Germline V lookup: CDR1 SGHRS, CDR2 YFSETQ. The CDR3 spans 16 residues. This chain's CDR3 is CASSLDSGEALRQAFF. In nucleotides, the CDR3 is TGCGCCAGCAGCTTGGATTCAGGGGAGGCTTTGAGGCAAGCTTTCTTT.

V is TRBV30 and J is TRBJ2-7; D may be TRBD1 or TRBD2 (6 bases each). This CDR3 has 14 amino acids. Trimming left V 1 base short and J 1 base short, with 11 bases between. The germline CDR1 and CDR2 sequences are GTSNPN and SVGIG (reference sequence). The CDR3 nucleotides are TGTGCCTGGAGTGACGGGGGCCCGTCCTACGAGCAGTACTTC. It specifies CAWSDGGPSYEQYF.

The CDR3, as DNA: TGTGCCAGTAGTACCTCCAAGGGGGGCTCCTACAATGAGCAGTTCTTC. Its translation: CASSTSKGGSYNEQFF. The chain uses TRBV19 and TRBJ2-1; D tentatively fits TRBD1 or TRBD2 (6 bases each). The V end was cut by 4 bases, the J end by 0 bases, with 13 bases between. CDR1 and CDR2 (germline): LNHDA, SQIVND (reference sequence). The CDR3 contains 16 residues.

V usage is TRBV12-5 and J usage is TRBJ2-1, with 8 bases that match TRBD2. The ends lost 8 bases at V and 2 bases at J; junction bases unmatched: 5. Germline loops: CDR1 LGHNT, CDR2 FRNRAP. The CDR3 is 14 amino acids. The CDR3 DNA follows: TGTGCTAGTAGGCCGGGACTAGCCTACAATGAGCAGTTCTTC. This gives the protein CASRPGLAYNEQFF.

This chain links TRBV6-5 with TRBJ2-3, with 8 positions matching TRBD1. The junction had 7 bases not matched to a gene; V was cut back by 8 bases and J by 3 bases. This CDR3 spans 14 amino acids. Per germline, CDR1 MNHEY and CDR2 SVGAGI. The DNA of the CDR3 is TGTGCCAGCTCAGGGGGCCGGATAACAGATACGCAGTATTTT. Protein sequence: CASSGGRITDTQYF.

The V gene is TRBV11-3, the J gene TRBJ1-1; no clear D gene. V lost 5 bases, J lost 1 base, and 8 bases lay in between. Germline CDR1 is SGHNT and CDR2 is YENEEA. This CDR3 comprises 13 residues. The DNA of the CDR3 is TGTGCCAGCAGCAACGAGAGGAACACTGAAGCTTTCTTT. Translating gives CASSNERNTEAFF.

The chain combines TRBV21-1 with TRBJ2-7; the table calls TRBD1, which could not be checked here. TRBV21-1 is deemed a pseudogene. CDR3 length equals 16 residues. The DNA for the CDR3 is TGTGCCAGCAGCAACCCCCGGGACAGCCTTTTGTACGAGCAGTACTTC. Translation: CASSNPRDSLLYEQYF.

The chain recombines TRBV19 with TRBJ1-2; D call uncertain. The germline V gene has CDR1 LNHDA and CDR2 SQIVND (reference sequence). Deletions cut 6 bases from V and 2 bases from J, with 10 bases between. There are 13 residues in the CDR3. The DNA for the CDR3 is TGTGCCAGTAGATCGGAAACAAACTATGGCTACACCTTC. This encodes CASRSETNYGYTF. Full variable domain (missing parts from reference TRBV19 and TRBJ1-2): DGGITQSPKYLFRKEGQNVTLSCEQNLNHDAMYWYRQDPGQGLRLIYYSQIVNDFQKGDIAEGYSVSREKKESFPLTVTSAQKNPTAFYLCASRSETNYGYTFGSGTRLTVV.

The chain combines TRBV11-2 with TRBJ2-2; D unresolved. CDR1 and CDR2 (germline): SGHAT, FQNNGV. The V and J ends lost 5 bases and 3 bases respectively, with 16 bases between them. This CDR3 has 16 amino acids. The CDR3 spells CASSPRARSDTGELFF. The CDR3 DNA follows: TGTGCCAGCAGCCCCCGCGCGAGGTCGGACACCGGGGAGCTGTTTTTT.

CDR3 nucleotide sequence: TGTGCCAGCAGCTTGGGTCCCGCCGGGGAGCTGTTTTTT. Translating gives CASSLGPAGELFF. This chain uses TRBV5-8 with TRBJ2-2; D unclear. Trimming took off 0 bases at V and 6 bases at J, with 6 bases between the two ends. The CDR3 is made up of 13 amino acids. Per germline, CDR1 SGHTS and CDR2 YDEGEE.

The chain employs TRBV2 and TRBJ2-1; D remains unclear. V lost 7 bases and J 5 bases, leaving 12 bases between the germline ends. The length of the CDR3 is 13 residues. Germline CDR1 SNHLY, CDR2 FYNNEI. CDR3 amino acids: CASKFSRDNEQFF. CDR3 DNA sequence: TGTGCCAGCAAATTCTCTCGAGACAATGAGCAGTTCTTC. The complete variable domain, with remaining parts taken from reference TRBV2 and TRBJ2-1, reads EPEVTQTPSHQVTQMGQEVILRCVPISNHLYFYWYRQILGQKVEFLVSFYNNEISEKSEIFDDQFSVERPDGSNFTLKIRSTKLEDSAMYFCASKFSRDNEQFFGPGTRLTVL.

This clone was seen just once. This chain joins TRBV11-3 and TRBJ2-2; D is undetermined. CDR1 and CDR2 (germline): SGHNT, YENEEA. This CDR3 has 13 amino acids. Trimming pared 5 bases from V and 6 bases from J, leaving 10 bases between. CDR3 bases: TGTGCCAGCAGCAGCGAAGGGCCCGGGGAGCTGTTTTTT. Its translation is CASSSEGPGELFF.